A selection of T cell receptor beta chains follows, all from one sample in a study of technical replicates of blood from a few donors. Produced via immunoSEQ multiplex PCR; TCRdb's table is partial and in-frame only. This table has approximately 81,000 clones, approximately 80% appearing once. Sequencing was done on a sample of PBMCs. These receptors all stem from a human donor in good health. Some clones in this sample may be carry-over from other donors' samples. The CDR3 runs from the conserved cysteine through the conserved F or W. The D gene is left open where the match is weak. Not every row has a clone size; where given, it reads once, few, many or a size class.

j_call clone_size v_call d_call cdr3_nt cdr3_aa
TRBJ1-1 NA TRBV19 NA TGTGCCAGTAGGCAGAAGAAGATGAACACTGAAGCTTTCTTT CASRQKKMNTEAFF
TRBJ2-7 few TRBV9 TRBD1 TGTGCCAGCAGCGGGACAGGGAATGCCTACGAGCAGTACTTC CASSGTGNAYEQYF
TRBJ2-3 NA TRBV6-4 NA TGTGCCAGCAGTGACTCATTTGCGGGACTTGGAGATACGCAGTATTTT CASSDSFAGLGDTQYF
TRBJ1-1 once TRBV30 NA TGTGCCTGGAGCGGAGGGAGAACTGAAGCTTTCTTT CAWSGGRTEAFF
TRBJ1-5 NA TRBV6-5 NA TGTGCCAGCAGGGCATGGGCCAATCAGCCCCAGCATTTT CASRAWANQPQHF
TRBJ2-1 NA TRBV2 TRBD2 TGTGCCAGCGGGGGGGTAGCGGCCGTCGGGTTCTTC CASGGVAAVGFF
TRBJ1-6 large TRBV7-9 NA TGTGCCAGCACCTTCAGCAGGGGTATAGACAATTCACCCCTCCACTTT CASTFSRGIDNSPLHF
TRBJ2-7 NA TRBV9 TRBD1 TGTGCCAGCAGCACACAGACAGGGGCCGAGCAGTACTTC CASSTQTGAEQYF
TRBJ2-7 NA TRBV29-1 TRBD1 TGCAGCGTTACATCCGGGACAGGGTTCCCCTACGAGCAGTACTTC CSVTSGTGFPYEQYF
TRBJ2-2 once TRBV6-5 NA TGTGCCAGCAAGGACTACGCGAACACCGGGGAGCTGTTTTTT CASKDYANTGELFF
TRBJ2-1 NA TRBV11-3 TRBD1 TGTGCCAGCAGCCCCGGGACAGGGAGATACAATGAGCAGTTCTTC CASSPGTGRYNEQFF
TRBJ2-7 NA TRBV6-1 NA TGTGCCATAATAGGGGGCTACGAGCAGTACTTC CAIIGGYEQYF
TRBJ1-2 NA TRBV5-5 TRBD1 TGTGCCAGCAGTCTAACCACAGGGGGCAGGGGCTACACCTTC CASSLTTGGRGYTF
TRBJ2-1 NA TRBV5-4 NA TGTGCCAGCAGCCCCCCCCCTCCGGGGATCAATGAGCAGTTCTTC CASSPPPPGINEQFF
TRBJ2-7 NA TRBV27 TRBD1 TGTGCCAGCAGTTTACTCCTGGCAGGGGGCGAGCAGTACTTC CASSLLLAGGEQYF
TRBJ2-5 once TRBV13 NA TGTGCCAGCAGCCCAATTGGGCGTATGGAGACCCAGTACTTC CASSPIGRMETQYF
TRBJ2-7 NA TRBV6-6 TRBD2 TGTGCCAGCAGACCAGCGGGAGGGCCCTACGAGCAGTACTTC CASRPAGGPYEQYF
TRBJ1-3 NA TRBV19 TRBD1 TGTGCCAGTAGTATTCCGGGACAGGGTAACGGAAACACCATATATTTT CASSIPGQGNGNTIYF
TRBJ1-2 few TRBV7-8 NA TGTGCCAGCAGCTTATCAGGGGCGGGCGGCTACACCTTC CASSLSGAGGYTF
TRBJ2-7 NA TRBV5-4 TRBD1 TGTGCCAGCAGTACGACAGGGTACGAGCAGTACTTC CASSTTGYEQYF